The entry below gives a single T cell receptor (beta chain) sequence along with its context. The germline CDR1 and CDR2 sequences are SGHTA and FQGNSA. V lost 3 bases and J lost 12, with 23 bases in between. The CDR3 is 16 residues long. This entry is derived from a study of blood T cell repertoires in COVID-19. Study context: Both acute and convalescent COVID-19 samples were obtained from the United States, Italy and Spain. Nucleic acid was either cDNA or gDNA, and it came from T cells, B-cell-depleted T cells, or PBMCs.

In the study's own analysis: Nucleated cell number was recorded as an estimate derived from reference gene primer amplification. Assay used: immunoSEQ multiplex PCR; TCRdb lists only in-frame clones, some missing. The V and J calls and clone size are taken from that table; D and trimming were inferred from the DNA. In the table there are around 260,000 clones, about four fifths of which are singletons. The genes are TRBV7-2 and TRBJ1-4; D unresolved. The source is an older person with COVID-19, enrolled during active disease. The sequencing sample was made of peripheral blood. The CDR3 nucleotides read TGTGCCAGCAGCTTTGGGGAGACATACCCTTTGCAGGAACTGTTTTTT. It yields the protein CASSFGETYPLQELFF.